This T cell receptor (beta chain) appears in the sequencing data of a study of CD8 T cells in Susac syndrome. Trimming left V 5 bases short and J 8 bases short, with 15 bases between. CDR3 size: 13 residues. The V gene's germline CDR1 is MGHDK and CDR2 SYGVNS. The RNA, about 0.5 to 1 ug, was put through reverse transcription using random hexamers. From the immunoSEQ multiplex PCR reads, TCRdb called clonotypes with MiXCR, one entry per CDR3 protein. The data show some 170,000 distinct CDR3 sequences, with approximately 94% seen just once and about 0.1% held by the top ten. The V and J genes are TRBV25-1 and TRBJ1-2, with D possibly matching TRBD1 (5 bases). The specimen was CD4+ T cells from PBMCs. This sequence was found in a human donor in good health. This chain's CDR3 is CASSPPDSYGYTF. CDR3 DNA: TGTGCCAGCAGTCCCCCAGACAGCTACGGCTACACCTTC.